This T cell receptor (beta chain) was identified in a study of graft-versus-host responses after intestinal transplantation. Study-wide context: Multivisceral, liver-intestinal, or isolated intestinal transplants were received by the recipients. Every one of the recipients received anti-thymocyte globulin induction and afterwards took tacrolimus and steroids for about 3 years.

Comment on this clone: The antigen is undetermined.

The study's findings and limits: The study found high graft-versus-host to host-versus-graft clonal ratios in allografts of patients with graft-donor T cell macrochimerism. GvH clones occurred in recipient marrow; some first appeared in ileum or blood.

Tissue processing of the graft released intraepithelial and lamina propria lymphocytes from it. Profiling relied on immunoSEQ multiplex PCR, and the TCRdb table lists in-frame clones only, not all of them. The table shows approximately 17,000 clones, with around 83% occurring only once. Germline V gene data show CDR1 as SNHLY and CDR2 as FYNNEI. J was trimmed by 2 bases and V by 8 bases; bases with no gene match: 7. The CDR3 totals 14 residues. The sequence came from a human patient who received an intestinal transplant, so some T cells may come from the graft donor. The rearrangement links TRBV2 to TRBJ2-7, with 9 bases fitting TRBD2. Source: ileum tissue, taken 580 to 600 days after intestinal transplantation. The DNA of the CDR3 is TGTGCCAGCTCTATTGCGGGGGGGCCCTACGAGCAGTACTTC. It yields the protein CASSIAGGPYEQYF.